These 13 T cell receptor beta chains were sequenced from one sample in a study of multiple sclerosis patients with progressive multifocal leukoencephalopathy. The data were produced by immunoSEQ multiplex PCR, yet TCRdb's version contains in-frame clones alone and is incomplete. The data contain around 30,000 clones, 90% of them singletons. Regarding time point: about a year of natalizumab therapy. The sample here was PBMCs, taken from a patient treated with natalizumab. These receptors were collected from a human donor with multiple sclerosis.

This clone was found once. V and J are TRBV6-6 and TRBJ1-5; 7 positions match TRBD1. V trimming: 8 bases; J trimming: 6 bases; junction bases outside the gene matches: 7. The CDR3 has 13 amino acids. Germline V gene sequence: CDR1 MNHNY, CDR2 SVGAGI (reference sequence). The CDR3 loop reads CASGNRGGQPQHF. The CDR3 DNA reads TGTGCCAGCGGAAACAGGGGCGGTCAGCCCCAGCATTTT.

This clone was seen only once. The J gene is TRBJ1-5, the V gene TRBV7-8; maybe TRBD1 (6 bases). Germline CDR1 is SGHVS and CDR2 is FQNEAQ. The CDR3 extends over 19 amino acids. Between the trimmed V and J ends, which lost 4 bases and 7 bases, there was a span of 29 bases. The CDR3: CASSSLSRESGDFRQPQHF. The CDR3, as DNA: TGTGCCAGCAGCTCCCTCTCTCGGGAGTCAGGGGACTTTCGGCAGCCCCAGCATTTT.

CDR3 in DNA: TGTGCCAGCAGTGAAAACAGGGGGCAACCGCCCCAGCATTTT. Amino acid sequence: CASSENRGQPPQHF. This chain connects TRBV6-1 to TRBJ1-5, with 9 bases aligning to TRBD1. Looked up from germline, CDR1 is MNHNS and CDR2 is SASEGT. This CDR3 contains 14 residues. The V segment lost 2 bases and the J segment 9 bases; nucleotides outside the gene matches: 5.

This clone appeared a single time. This sequence joins TRBV6-6 and TRBJ1-1; no clear D gene. V gave up 6 bases and J gave up 5 bases, with 10 bases separating them. Germline V CDR1 and CDR2: MNHNY, SVGAGI (reference sequence). This CDR3 region has 12 residues. CDR3: CASSVEGTEAFF. In DNA, the CDR3 is TGTGCCAGCAGCGTTGAAGGGACTGAAGCTTTCTTT.

V and J are TRBV5-6 and TRBJ2-5, with 9 nucleotides matching TRBD1. The CDR3 loop spans 15 amino acids. V was pared by 6 bases and J by 0 bases, with 6 bases of the junction left unmatched. Germline V gene lookup returns CDR1 SGHDT and CDR2 YYEEEE. The CDR3 is CASMRRDRDQETQYF. DNA of the CDR3: TGTGCCAGCATGCGCCGGGACAGGGACCAAGAGACCCAGTACTTC.

The chain has TRBV19 and TRBJ2-7; 7 nucleotides match TRBD1. The CDR3 totals 12 residues. The junction had 6 bases not matched to a gene; V was cut back by 7 bases and J by 6 bases. Germline lookup yields CDR1 LNHDA and CDR2 SQIVND (reference sequence). In DNA, the CDR3 is TGTGCCAGTACCGACAGGGCCTCCGAGCAGTACTTC. Amino acids: CASTDRASEQYF.

This chain connects TRBV18 to TRBJ1-1; tentative D call: TRBD1 (5 bases). The CDR3 runs 16 residues. V shed 1 base and J shed 2 bases, with 14 bases lying between them. The germline V gene has CDR1 KGHSH and CDR2 LQKENI. In nucleotides, the CDR3 is TGTGCCAGCTCACCACTAGTCTTAGGGGATAACACTGAAGCTTTCTTT. Amino acids: CASSPLVLGDNTEAFF.

The V and J genes are TRBV9 and TRBJ1-2, with unresolved D. Germline assignment: CDR1 SGDLS and CDR2 YYNGEE. CDR3 length equals 16 residues. V was shortened by 4 bases and J by 4 bases, with 20 bases between the two germline ends. The CDR3 protein is CASSTRGAPELYGYTF. CDR3 sequence (DNA): TGTGCCAGCAGCACCCGCGGCGCCCCGGAGCTCTATGGCTACACCTTC.

In DNA, the CDR3 is TGTGCCAGCAGTGAAGGGCCAGGGGGGAATCAGCCCCAGCATTTT. Its translation is CASSEGPGGNQPQHF. The chain couples TRBV2 to TRBJ1-5, with TRBD1 identical over 7 bases. Germline CDR1 SNHLY, CDR2 FYNNEI. The CDR3 totals 15 residues. Trimming at V came to 1 base and at J to 4 bases, leaving 4 bases not matched to a gene.

A remark on this clone: Germline and junction disagree at one end, which may indicate a read error. This chain joins TRBV27 and TRBJ1-2; 8 bases are a match to TRBD1. CDR3 length: 16 amino acids. Looked up from germline, CDR1 is MNHEY and CDR2 is SMNVEV (reference sequence). DNA of the CDR3: TGTGTCAGCAGTTTACGTCCGGGACAGGAAGGCTATGGCTACACCTTC. Amino acid sequence: CVSSLRPGQEGYGYTF.

V and J are TRBV28 and TRBJ2-7, with D possibly matching TRBD1 (6 bases). The CDR3 totals 15 residues. Per the germline V gene, CDR1 is MDHEN and CDR2 is SYDVKM. Trimming took off 6 bases at V and 0 bases at J, with 15 bases between the two ends. CDR3 in amino acids: CASSPPDRFSYEQYF. The CDR3 DNA reads as TGTGCCAGCAGCCCGCCCGACAGGTTCTCCTACGAGCAGTACTTC.

The chain combines TRBV5-8 with TRBJ2-1; 8 nucleotides match TRBD2. This CDR3 is 17 amino acids long. The V gene's germline CDR1 is SGHTS and CDR2 YDEGEE. V gave up 4 bases and J gave up 5 bases; unmatched junction bases: 14. The CDR3, as DNA: TGTGCCAGCAGCGGCCCGGGGGCGGGAGGAGTGAACAATGAGCAGTTCTTC. Translation: CASSGPGAGGVNNEQFF.

The genes are TRBV9 and TRBJ1-1, with 8 nucleotides matching TRBD1. Germline CDR1 is SGDLS and CDR2 is YYNGEE. J gave up 5 bases and V 3 bases, and 3 bases lay outside the gene matches. This CDR3 spans 13 amino acids. In DNA, the CDR3 is TGTGCCAGCAGCGCACGACAGGGGACTGAAGCTTTCTTT. Translating gives CASSARQGTEAFF.